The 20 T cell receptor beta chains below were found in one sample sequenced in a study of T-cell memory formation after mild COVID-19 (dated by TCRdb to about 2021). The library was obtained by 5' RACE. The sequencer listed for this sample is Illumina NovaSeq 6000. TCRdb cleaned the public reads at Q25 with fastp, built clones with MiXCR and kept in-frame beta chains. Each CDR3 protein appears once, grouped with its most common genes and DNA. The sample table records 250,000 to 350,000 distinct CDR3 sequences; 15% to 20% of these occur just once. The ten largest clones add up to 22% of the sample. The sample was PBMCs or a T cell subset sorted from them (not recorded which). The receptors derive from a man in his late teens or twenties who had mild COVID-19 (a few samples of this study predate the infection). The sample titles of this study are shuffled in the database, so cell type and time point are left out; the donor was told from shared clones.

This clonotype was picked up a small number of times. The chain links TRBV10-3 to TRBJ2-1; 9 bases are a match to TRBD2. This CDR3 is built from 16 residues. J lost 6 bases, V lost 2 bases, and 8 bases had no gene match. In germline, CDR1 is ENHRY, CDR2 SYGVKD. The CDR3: CAISEGSGGSPNEQFF. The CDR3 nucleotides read TGTGCCATCAGTGAGGGCAGCGGGGGGTCCCCCAATGAGCAGTTCTTC.

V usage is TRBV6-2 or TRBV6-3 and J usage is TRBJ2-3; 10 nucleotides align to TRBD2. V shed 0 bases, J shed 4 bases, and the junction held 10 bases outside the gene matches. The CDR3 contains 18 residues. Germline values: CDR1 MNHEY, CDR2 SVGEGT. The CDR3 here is CASSYSRGLLAGPDTQYF. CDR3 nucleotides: TGTGCCAGCAGTTACTCAAGGGGCCTACTAGCGGGGCCAGATACGCAGTATTTT.

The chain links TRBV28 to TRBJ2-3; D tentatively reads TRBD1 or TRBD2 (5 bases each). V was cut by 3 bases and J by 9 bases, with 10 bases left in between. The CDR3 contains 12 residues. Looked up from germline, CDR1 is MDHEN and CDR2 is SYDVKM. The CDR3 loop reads CASSFSGQTQYF. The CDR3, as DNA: TGTGCCAGCAGTTTCTCGGGGCAAACGCAGTATTTT.

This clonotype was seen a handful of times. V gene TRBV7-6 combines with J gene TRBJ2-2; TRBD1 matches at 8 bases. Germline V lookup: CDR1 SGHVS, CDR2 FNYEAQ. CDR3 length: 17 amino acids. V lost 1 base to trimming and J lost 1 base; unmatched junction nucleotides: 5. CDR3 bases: TGTGCCAGCAGCTTAGAGAATGACAGGGGGAACACCGGGGAGCTGTTTTTT. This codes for CASSLENDRGNTGELFF.

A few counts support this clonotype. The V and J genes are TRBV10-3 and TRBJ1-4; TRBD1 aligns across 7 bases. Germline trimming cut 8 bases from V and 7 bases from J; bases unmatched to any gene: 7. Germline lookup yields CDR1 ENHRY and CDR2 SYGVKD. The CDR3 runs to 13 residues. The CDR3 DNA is TGTGCCATCGGCACAGGGGAAGGTGAAAAACTGTTTTTT. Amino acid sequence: CAIGTGEGEKLFF.

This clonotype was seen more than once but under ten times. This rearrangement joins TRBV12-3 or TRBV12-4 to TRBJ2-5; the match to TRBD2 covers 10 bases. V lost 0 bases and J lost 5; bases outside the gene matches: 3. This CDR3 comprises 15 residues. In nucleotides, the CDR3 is TGTGCCAGCAGTTTAGCACTAGCGGGAATGGAGACCCAGTACTTC. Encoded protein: CASSLALAGMETQYF.

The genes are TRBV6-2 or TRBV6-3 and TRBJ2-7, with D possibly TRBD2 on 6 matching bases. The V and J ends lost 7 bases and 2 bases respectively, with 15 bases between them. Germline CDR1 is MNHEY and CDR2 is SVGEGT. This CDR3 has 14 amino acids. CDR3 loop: CASTRRGETYEQYF. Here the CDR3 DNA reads TGTGCCAGCACCCGGCGGGGTGAGACCTACGAGCAGTACTTC.

The CDR3 sequence is CASSYSGNARGETQYF. DNA of the CDR3: TGTGCCAGCAGTTATTCGGGGAATGCGAGGGGAGAGACCCAGTACTTC. The chain uses TRBV6-5 and TRBJ2-5; perhaps D is TRBD1 or TRBD2 (5 bases each). V was cut by 3 bases and J by 4 bases, with 18 bases left in between. Germline values: CDR1 MNHEY, CDR2 SVGAGI. The CDR3 consists of 16 residues.

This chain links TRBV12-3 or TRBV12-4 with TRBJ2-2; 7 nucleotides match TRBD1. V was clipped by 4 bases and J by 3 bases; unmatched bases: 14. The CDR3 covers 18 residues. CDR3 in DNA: TGTGCCAGCAGTTCGGAGACAGGACCCCAGGGGGACACCGGGGAGCTGTTTTTT. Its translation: CASSSETGPQGDTGELFF.

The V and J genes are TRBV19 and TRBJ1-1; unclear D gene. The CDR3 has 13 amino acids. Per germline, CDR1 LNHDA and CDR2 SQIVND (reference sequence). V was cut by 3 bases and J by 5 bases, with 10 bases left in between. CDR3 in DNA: TGTGCCAGTAGTATGTACGGGGAGACTGAAGCTTTCTTT. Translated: CASSMYGETEAFF.

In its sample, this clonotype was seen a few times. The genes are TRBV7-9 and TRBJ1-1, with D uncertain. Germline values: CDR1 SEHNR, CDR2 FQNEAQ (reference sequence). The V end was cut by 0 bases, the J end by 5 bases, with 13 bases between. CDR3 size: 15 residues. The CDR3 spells CASSLAWSRGTEAFF. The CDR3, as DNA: TGTGCCAGCAGCTTAGCGTGGAGTAGAGGAACTGAAGCTTTCTTT. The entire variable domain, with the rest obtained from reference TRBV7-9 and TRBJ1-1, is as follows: DTGVSQNPRHKITKRGQNVTFRCDPISEHNRLYWYRQTLGQGPEFLTYFQNEAQLEKSRLLSDRFSAERPKGSFSTLEIQRTEQGDSAMYLCASSLAWSRGTEAFFGQGTRLTVV.

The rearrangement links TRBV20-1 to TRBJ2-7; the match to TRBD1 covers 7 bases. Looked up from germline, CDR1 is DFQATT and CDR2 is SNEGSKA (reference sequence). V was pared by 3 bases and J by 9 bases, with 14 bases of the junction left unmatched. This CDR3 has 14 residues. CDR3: CSARVGTDIMGQYF. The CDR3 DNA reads TGCAGTGCTAGGGTCGGGACAGATATCATGGGGCAGTACTTC.

CDR3: CASSYDPQGLYEQYF. DNA of the CDR3: TGTGCCAGCAGTTACGATCCCCAGGGACTCTACGAGCAGTACTTC. V usage is TRBV6-2 or TRBV6-3 and J usage is TRBJ2-7; D may be TRBD2 (6 bases). Germline CDR1 reads MNHEY; CDR2 reads SVGEGT. The V gene lost 2 bases and the J gene lost 3 bases, with 14 bases spanning the gap. This CDR3 has 15 residues.

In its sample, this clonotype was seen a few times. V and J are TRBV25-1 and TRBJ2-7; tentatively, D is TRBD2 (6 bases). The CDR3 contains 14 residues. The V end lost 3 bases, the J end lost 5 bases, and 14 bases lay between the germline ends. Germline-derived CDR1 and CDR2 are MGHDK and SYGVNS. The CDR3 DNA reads TGTGCCAGCAGTGATTCTAGCGTCGTCCACGAGCAGTACTTC. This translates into CASSDSSVVHEQYF.

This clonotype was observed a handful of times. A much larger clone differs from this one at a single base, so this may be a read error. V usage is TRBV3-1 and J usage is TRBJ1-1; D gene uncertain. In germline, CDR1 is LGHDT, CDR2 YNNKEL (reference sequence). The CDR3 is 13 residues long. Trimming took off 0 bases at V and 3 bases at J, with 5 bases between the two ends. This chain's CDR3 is CASSQDWDTEAFF. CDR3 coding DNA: TGTGCCAGCAGCCAAGACTGGGACACTGAAGCTTTCTTT.

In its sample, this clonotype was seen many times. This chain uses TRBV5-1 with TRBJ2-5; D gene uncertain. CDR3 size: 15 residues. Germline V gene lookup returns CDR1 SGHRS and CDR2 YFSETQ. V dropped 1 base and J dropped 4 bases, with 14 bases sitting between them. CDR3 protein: CASSLLAGSGETQYF. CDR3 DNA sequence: TGCGCCAGCAGCTTGTTGGCCGGATCTGGAGAGACCCAGTACTTC.

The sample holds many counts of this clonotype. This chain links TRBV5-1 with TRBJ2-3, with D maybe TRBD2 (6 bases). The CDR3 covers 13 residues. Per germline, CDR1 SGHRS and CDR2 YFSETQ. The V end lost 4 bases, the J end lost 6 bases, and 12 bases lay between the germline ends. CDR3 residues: CASSPRSGDTQYF. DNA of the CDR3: TGCGCCAGCAGCCCCCGGAGCGGGGATACGCAGTATTTT.

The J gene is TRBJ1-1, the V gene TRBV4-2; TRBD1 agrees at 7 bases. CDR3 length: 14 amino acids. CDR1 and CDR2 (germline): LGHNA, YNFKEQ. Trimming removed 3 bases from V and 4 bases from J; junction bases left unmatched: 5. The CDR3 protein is CASSHDRDATEAFF. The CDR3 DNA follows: TGTGCCAGCAGCCACGACAGGGATGCCACTGAAGCTTTCTTT.

In DNA, the CDR3 is TGCAGTTCAAAACCCGGGACTAGCTGGTTAGAGACCCAGTACTTC. Residues: CSSKPGTSWLETQYF. This chain connects TRBV20-1 to TRBJ2-5, with 9 bases matching TRBD2. CDR1 is DFQATT, CDR2 SNEGSKA, per germline (reference sequence). The CDR3 is 15 residues long. The V and J ends lost 8 bases and 4 bases, in that order; junction bases with no gene match: 14.

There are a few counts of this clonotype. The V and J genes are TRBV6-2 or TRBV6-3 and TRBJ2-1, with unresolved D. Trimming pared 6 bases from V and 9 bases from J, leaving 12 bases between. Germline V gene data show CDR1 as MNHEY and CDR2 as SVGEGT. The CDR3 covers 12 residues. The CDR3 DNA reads TGTGCCAGCAGGCCTGAATCTTCTGAGCAGTTCTTC. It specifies CASRPESSEQFF.